This passage covers 29 T cell receptor beta chains from one sample sequenced in a study of blood T cell repertoires in COVID-19. TCRdb keeps only in-frame clones here, not all; method: immunoSEQ multiplex PCR. This sample has roughly 140,000 clones, with 80% to 90% found just once. The sample was peripheral blood. These receptors were taken from a woman aged 55 to 70 with COVID-19, enrolled during active disease.

This sequence joins TRBV19 and TRBJ1-6; maybe TRBD1 (5 bases). CDR1 LNHDA and CDR2 SQIVND come from the germline V gene (reference sequence). Trimming removed 5 bases at V and 14 bases at J, with 16 bases between. The CDR3 is made up of 13 amino acids. CDR3: CASSPSHRDSLHF. The CDR3 nucleotides are TGTGCCAGTAGTCCCTCACATAGGGACTCCCTCCACTTT.

The chain links TRBV3-1 (or the pseudogene TRBV3-2) to TRBJ2-3, with 11 bases lining up with TRBD2. The CDR3 is made up of 17 amino acids. Germline trimming cut 0 bases from V and 5 bases from J; bases unmatched to any gene: 7. The germline V gene has CDR1 LGHDT and CDR2 YNNKEL (reference sequence). Here the CDR3 DNA reads TGTGCCAGCAGCCAAGAGGCTAGCGGGAGGCCACGAGATACGCAGTATTTT. Its protein is CASSQEASGRPRDTQYF.

The CDR3 sequence is CASSQRQGQATEAFF. CDR3 nucleotide sequence: TGTGCCAGCAGCCAGCGGCAGGGGCAGGCCACTGAAGCTTTCTTT. This rearrangement joins TRBV7-9 to TRBJ1-1; TRBD1 might be the D (6 bases). Looked up from germline, CDR1 is SEHNR and CDR2 is FQNEAQ (reference sequence). The CDR3 has 15 amino acids. V lost 5 bases to trimming and J lost 4 bases, with 17 bases between them.

The rearrangement uses TRBV7-9 and TRBJ2-1, with 10 bases identical to TRBD2. With V trimmed by 4 bases and J by 7 bases, 10 bases remained unmatched. In germline, CDR1 is SEHNR, CDR2 FQNEAQ (reference sequence). This CDR3 comprises 16 residues. This chain's CDR3 is CASSSLPSGSFNEQFF. DNA for the CDR3: TGTGCCAGCAGCTCCCTCCCTAGCGGGAGTTTTAATGAGCAGTTCTTC.

This clone was picked up one time. The V call is TRBV3-1 (or the pseudogene TRBV3-2), the J call TRBJ1-2; 7 nucleotides match TRBD1. V shed 1 base, J shed 0 bases, and the junction held 2 bases outside the gene matches. Germline-derived CDR1 and CDR2 are LGHDT and YNNKEL (reference sequence). CDR3 length: 15 residues. The CDR3: CASSQGQGPNYGYTF. In DNA, the CDR3 is TGTGCCAGCAGCCAAGGACAGGGACCTAACTATGGCTACACCTTC.

This sequence joins TRBV30 and TRBJ2-1; TRBD2 aligns across 8 bases. CDR1 is GTSNPN and CDR2 is SVGIG in the germline V gene (reference sequence). V lost 4 bases to trimming and J lost 0 bases; unmatched junction nucleotides: 5. The CDR3 loop spans 15 amino acids. The CDR3 DNA reads TGTGCCTGGAACCCACGGGGGGGCTCCTACAATGAGCAGTTCTTC. This codes for CAWNPRGGSYNEQFF.

V gene TRBV6-1 combines with J gene TRBJ2-7; D is uncertain. The ends were cut back, 0 bases at V and 5 bases at J, with 11 bases in the middle. This CDR3 region has 14 residues. In germline, CDR1 is MNHNS, CDR2 SASEGT. The CDR3 here is CASSEALRNNEQYF. The CDR3 region has the DNA TGTGCCAGCAGTGAAGCGCTTCGAAACAACGAGCAGTACTTC.

J is TRBJ1-5 and V is TRBV5-1; weak D call: TRBD1 (6 bases). The germline gives CDR1 SGHRS, CDR2 YFSETQ. V was trimmed by 4 bases and J by 2 bases, leaving 13 bases between them. This CDR3 has 15 amino acids. The CDR3 DNA reads as TGCGCCAGCAGCAAGGACAGCGGCGGCAATCAGCCCCAGCATTTT. Translating it yields CASSKDSGGNQPQHF.

V and J are TRBV16 and TRBJ1-2, with TRBD1 as a possible D gene (5 bases). The germline V and J ends were trimmed by 4 bases and 4 bases, with 10 bases remaining between them. Per germline, CDR1 KGHSY and CDR2 FQNENV. The CDR3 loop spans 13 amino acids. The CDR3 nucleotides are TGTGCCAGCAGCCTACAGGCCACCTATGGCTACACCTTC. Protein: CASSLQATYGYTF.

A note on this clone: Other DNA sequences in the same sample also yield this CDR3. This chain uses TRBV10-2 with TRBJ1-5, with D tentatively TRBD1 (6 bases). There are 14 residues in the CDR3. In germline, CDR1 is WSHSY, CDR2 SAAADI. Trimming pared 6 bases from V and 0 bases from J, leaving 9 bases between. The DNA of the CDR3 is TGCGCCAGCAGAGAAGGGGGTAGCAATCAGCCCCAGCATTTT. Translation gives CASREGGSNQPQHF.

This chain links TRBV19 with TRBJ1-2; perhaps TRBD1 as D (6 bases). CDR3 length: 15 amino acids. With 4 bases removed from V and 2 bases from J, the gap between germline ends came to 14 bases. The germline V gene has CDR1 LNHDA and CDR2 SQIVND (reference sequence). The DNA for the CDR3 is TGTGCCAGTAGTAGGGGGCAAAGGGGCAACTATGGCTACACCTTC. This encodes CASSRGQRGNYGYTF. Full variable domain (missing parts from reference TRBV19 and TRBJ1-2): DGGITQSPKYLFRKEGQNVTLSCEQNLNHDAMYWYRQDPGQGLRLIYYSQIVNDFQKGDIAEGYSVSREKKESFPLTVTSAQKNPTAFYLCASSRGQRGNYGYTFGSGTRLTVV.

The chain employs TRBV6-5 and TRBJ1-1; no definite D call. The germline V gene has CDR1 MNHEY and CDR2 SVGAGI. The length of the CDR3 is 13 residues. V was trimmed by 5 bases and J by 11 bases, leaving 18 bases between them. The CDR3 DNA is TGTGCCAGCAGTCAACGAACAGTAAAAGAGGCTTTCTTT. Encoded protein: CASSQRTVKEAFF.

J is TRBJ1-4 and V is TRBV6-1; possible D gene TRBD1, 6 bases. The CDR3 extends over 18 amino acids. The V end lost 6 bases, the J end lost 6 bases, and 26 bases lay between the germline ends. Germline values: CDR1 MNHNS, CDR2 SASEGT. The CDR3 here is CASSEKNLLGATHEKLFF. The CDR3 DNA reads TGTGCCAGCAGCGAAAAAAACCTCCTGGGGGCTACCCATGAAAAACTGTTTTTT.

V gene TRBV9 combines with J gene TRBJ2-1; D remains unclear. There are 15 residues in the CDR3. The V end lost 3 bases, the J end lost 6 bases, and 16 bases lay between the germline ends. The germline CDR1 and CDR2 sequences are SGDLS and YYNGEE. The CDR3 is CASSALRSPSNEQFF. The CDR3 DNA sequence: TGTGCCAGCAGCGCCCTTAGAAGCCCTTCCAATGAGCAGTTCTTC.

In this sample, this clone turned up a few times. The chain carries TRBV6-1 and TRBJ1-6; D not resolved. The CDR3 extends over 16 amino acids. Germline CDR1 MNHNS, CDR2 SASEGT. Trimming took 0 bases from V and 10 from J, leaving 16 bases between them. The CDR3 reads CASSEARPLLGSPLHF. The CDR3 coding sequence is TGTGCCAGCAGTGAAGCGCGGCCTTTACTAGGGTCACCCCTCCACTTT.

The chain links TRBV5-1 to TRBJ1-1, with D perhaps matching TRBD1 (5 bases). Deletions cut 4 bases from V and 4 bases from J, with 14 bases between. This CDR3 has 14 amino acids. Germline CDR1 reads SGHRS; CDR2 reads YFSETQ. The CDR3 bases are TGCGCCAGCAGCCCACCTGGGGGGGGCACTGAAGCTTTCTTT. Its translation: CASSPPGGGTEAFF.

J is TRBJ1-2 and V is TRBV12-5; D is undetermined. Trimming took 4 bases from V and 5 from J, leaving 17 bases between them. This CDR3 region has 15 residues. Germline V CDR1 and CDR2: LGHNT, FRNRAP. CDR3 nucleotides: TGTGCTAGTGGTTCCAACCTCCCGACTTGGTATGGCTACACCTTC. Its translation: CASGSNLPTWYGYTF.

The CDR3 region is CASSRTENTEAFF. The CDR3, as DNA: TGTGCCAGCAGTAGGACAGAGAACACTGAAGCTTTCTTT. V usage is TRBV6-5 and J usage is TRBJ1-1; weak D call: TRBD1 (6 bases). The V end lost 5 bases, the J end lost 1 base, and 8 bases lay between the germline ends. CDR3 length equals 13 residues. Germline assignment: CDR1 MNHEY and CDR2 SVGAGI.

The chain is built from TRBV29-1 and TRBJ2-1; 7 bases agree with TRBD1. The germline V gene has CDR1 SQVTM and CDR2 ANQGSEA. The CDR3 runs to 14 residues. V lost 6 bases and J lost 3; bases outside the gene matches: 8. CDR3 in amino acids: CSVIQGKVYNEQFF. The CDR3 DNA sequence: TGCAGCGTCATACAGGGGAAGGTCTACAATGAGCAGTTCTTC.

V gene TRBV6-6 combines with J gene TRBJ2-7; perhaps TRBD1 as D (5 bases). This CDR3 contains 13 residues. V was cut by 4 bases and J by 3 bases, with 10 bases left in between. CDR1 and CDR2 from the germline V gene are MNHNY and SVGAGI (reference sequence). Written as DNA, the CDR3 is TGTGCCAGCAGTTTTGGCAGGGTCTACGAGCAGTACTTC. Its translation is CASSFGRVYEQYF.

This chain joins TRBV4-1 and TRBJ1-5, with unresolved D. Germline assignment: CDR1 MGHRA and CDR2 YSYEKL. The germline V and J ends were trimmed by 1 base and 6 bases, with 7 bases remaining between them. The CDR3 sequence is 13 residues long. CDR3 protein: CASSQGEAQPQHF. In DNA, the CDR3 is TGCGCCAGCAGCCAAGGTGAGGCTCAGCCCCAGCATTTT.

This chain joins TRBV5-1 and TRBJ2-5; D remains ambiguous. CDR1 and CDR2 (germline): SGHRS, YFSETQ. V dropped 3 bases and J dropped 4 bases, with 7 bases sitting between them. The CDR3 sequence is 12 residues long. CDR3 amino acids: CASSYSGETQYF. The CDR3 bases are TGCGCCAGCAGCTACAGTGGAGAGACCCAGTACTTC.

The table lists this clone with a count of one. The rearrangement links TRBV24-1 to TRBJ1-5, with D tentatively TRBD1 (6 bases). This CDR3 spans 17 amino acids. Germline values: CDR1 KGHDR, CDR2 SFDVKD. V was clipped by 4 bases and J by 4 bases, with 19 bases between them. The CDR3 coding sequence is TGTGCCACCAGTGACAGGGGAATTCCCCTCTCAAATCAGCCCCAGCATTTT. This gives the protein CATSDRGIPLSNQPQHF.

The CDR3 region is CASSSGGYGYTF. The DNA for the CDR3 is TGTGCCAGCAGTTCAGGGGGATATGGCTACACCTTC. This chain connects TRBV6-2 or TRBV6-3 to TRBJ1-2, with 7 positions matching TRBD1. The CDR3 has 12 amino acids. CDR1 MNHEY and CDR2 SVGEGT come from the germline V gene. Trimming took 4 bases from V and 5 from J; bases not matched to a gene: 1.

The chain carries TRBV3-1 (or the pseudogene TRBV3-2) and TRBJ1-5; perhaps TRBD1 as D (5 bases). From germline, CDR1 is LGHDT and CDR2 YNNKEL (reference sequence). The length of the CDR3 is 14 residues. V gave up 3 bases and J gave up 3 bases, with 9 bases separating them. CDR3 in amino acids: CASSHRQYNQPQHF. CDR3 bases: TGTGCCAGCAGCCATCGACAGTACAATCAGCCCCAGCATTTT.

This clone showed up just a few times. The chain joins TRBV2 to TRBJ1-1; no clear D. Germline assignment: CDR1 SNHLY and CDR2 FYNNEI. The CDR3 has 13 residues. Trimming cost V 7 bases and J 6 bases, with 15 bases left between them. CDR3 nucleotide sequence: TGTGCCAGCAAGGAGGGTCGGGTAGCTGAAGCTTTCTTT. This sequence encodes CASKEGRVAEAFF.

V and J are TRBV4-2 and TRBJ2-5, with D hard to call. Germline CDR1 is LGHNA and CDR2 is YNFKEQ. V lost 2 bases to trimming and J lost 1 base, with 11 bases between them. CDR3 length: 15 residues. The CDR3 DNA follows: TGTGCCAGCAGCCAAAGAATAACTGCCCAAGAGACCCAGTACTTC. As protein: CASSQRITAQETQYF.

Points on this clone: At one end, the junction sequence differs from germline, possibly due to a read error. The rearrangement joins TRBV7-7 to TRBJ2-1; TRBD2 aligns across 8 bases. Germline-derived CDR1 and CDR2 are SSHAT and FNYEAQ (reference sequence). This CDR3 is 15 amino acids long. As DNA, the CDR3 is TGTGCTAGCAGCCACGGAGCGGGAGCGGGGAATGAGCAGTTCTTC. Translating it yields CASSHGAGAGNEQFF.

V is TRBV5-6 and J is TRBJ1-6, with TRBD1 matching 7 bases. V dropped 4 bases and J dropped 6; count of bases not matched to a gene: 10. The CDR3 has 16 amino acids. The germline gives CDR1 SGHDT, CDR2 YYEEEE. This CDR3 reads CASSRRGQGFNSPLHF. In DNA, the CDR3 is TGTGCCAGCAGCCGTAGGGGGCAAGGGTTTAATTCACCCCTCCACTTT. The whole variable domain, filled in from reference TRBV5-6 and TRBJ1-6, reads DAGVTQSPTHLIKTRGQQVTLRCSPKSGHDTVSWYQQALGQGPQFIFQYYEEEERQRGNFPDRFSGHQFPNYSSELNVNALLLGDSALYLCASSRRGQGFNSPLHFGNGTRLTVT.